This T cell receptor (beta chain) was retrieved from a study of blood T cell repertoires in COVID-19. Study in general: The study drew acute and convalescent COVID-19 samples from the United States, Italy and Spain. PBMCs, B-cell-depleted T cells, or T cells were the source of the cDNA or gDNA that made up the material.

Original methodology: Reference gene primer amplification gave nucleated cell count estimates. Produced via immunoSEQ multiplex PCR; TCRdb's table is partial and in-frame only. The D gene and trimming were derived from the DNA, and the V and J assignments and clone size from that table. Of some 170,000 clones listed, approximately 80% are singletons. What was sequenced was peripheral blood. This sequence originates from a woman in her fifties or sixties with active or convalescent COVID-19.

This chain's CDR3 is CASSMSRDRGRGTEAFF. The CDR3 nucleotides read TGTGCCAGTAGTATGTCCCGGGACAGGGGCCGAGGGACTGAAGCTTTCTTT. This chain links TRBV19 with TRBJ1-1, with 10 nucleotides matching TRBD1. V lost 3 bases and J lost 5; bases outside the gene matches: 12. This CDR3 contains 17 residues. The V gene's germline CDR1 is LNHDA and CDR2 SQIVND (reference sequence).